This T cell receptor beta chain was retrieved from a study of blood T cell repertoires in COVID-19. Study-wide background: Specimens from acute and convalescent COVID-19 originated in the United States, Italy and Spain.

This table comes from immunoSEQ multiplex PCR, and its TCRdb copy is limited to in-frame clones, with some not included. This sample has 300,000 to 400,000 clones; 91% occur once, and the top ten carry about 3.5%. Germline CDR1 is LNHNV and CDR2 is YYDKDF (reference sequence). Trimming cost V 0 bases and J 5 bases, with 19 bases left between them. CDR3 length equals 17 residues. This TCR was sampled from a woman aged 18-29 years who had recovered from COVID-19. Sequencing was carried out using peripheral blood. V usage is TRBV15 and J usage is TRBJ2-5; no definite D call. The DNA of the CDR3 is TGTGCCACCAGCAGAGATCCTGGAACGACGGGTGGGGAGACCCAGTACTTC. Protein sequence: CATSRDPGTTGGETQYF.